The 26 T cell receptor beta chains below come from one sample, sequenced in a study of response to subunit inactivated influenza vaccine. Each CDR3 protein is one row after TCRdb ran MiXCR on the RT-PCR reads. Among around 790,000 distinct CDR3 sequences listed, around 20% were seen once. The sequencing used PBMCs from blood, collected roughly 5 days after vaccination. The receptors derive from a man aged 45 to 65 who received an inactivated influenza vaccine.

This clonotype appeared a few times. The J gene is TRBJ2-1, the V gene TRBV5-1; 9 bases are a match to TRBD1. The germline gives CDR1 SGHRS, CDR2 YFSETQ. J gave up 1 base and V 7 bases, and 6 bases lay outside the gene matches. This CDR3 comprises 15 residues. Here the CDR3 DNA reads TGCGCCAGCCGCCGACAGGGGGATTCCTACAATGAGCAGTTCTTC. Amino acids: CASRRQGDSYNEQFF.

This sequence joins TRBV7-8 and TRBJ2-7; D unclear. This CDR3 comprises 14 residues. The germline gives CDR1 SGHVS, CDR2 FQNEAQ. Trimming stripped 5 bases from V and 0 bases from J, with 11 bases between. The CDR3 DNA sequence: TGTGCCAGCAGCCCGCACGGTGCCTCCTACGAGCAGTACTTC. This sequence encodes CASSPHGASYEQYF.

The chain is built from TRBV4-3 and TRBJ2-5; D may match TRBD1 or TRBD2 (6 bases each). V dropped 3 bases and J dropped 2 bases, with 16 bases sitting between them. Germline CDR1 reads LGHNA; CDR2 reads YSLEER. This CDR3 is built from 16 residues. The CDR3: CASSQESTGTQETQYF. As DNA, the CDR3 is TGCGCCAGCAGCCAGGAAAGTACAGGGACTCAAGAGACCCAGTACTTC.

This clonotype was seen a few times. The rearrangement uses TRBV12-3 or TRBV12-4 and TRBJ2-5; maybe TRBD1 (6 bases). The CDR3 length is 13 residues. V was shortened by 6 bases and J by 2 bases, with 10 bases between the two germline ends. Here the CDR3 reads CASRKQGQETQYF. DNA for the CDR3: TGTGCCAGCAGGAAACAGGGTCAAGAGACCCAGTACTTC.

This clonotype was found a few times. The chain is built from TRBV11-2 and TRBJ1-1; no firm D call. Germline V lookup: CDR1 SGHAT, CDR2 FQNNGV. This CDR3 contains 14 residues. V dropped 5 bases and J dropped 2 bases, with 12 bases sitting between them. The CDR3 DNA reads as TGTGCCAGCAGCCAACGGGAGTCTAACACTGAAGCTTTCTTT. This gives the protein CASSQRESNTEAFF.

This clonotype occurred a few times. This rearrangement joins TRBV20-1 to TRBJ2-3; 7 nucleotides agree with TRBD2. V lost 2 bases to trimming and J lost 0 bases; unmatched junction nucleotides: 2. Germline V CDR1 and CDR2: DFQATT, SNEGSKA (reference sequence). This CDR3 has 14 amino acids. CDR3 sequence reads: CSARISGSTDTQYF. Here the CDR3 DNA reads TGCAGTGCTAGAATTAGCGGGAGCACAGATACGCAGTATTTT.

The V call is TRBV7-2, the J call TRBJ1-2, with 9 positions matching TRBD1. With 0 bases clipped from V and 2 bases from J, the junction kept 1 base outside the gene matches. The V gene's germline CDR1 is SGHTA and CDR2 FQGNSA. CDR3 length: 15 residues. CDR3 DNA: TGTGCCAGCAGCTTAGCACAGGGGGCGAACTATGGCTACACCTTC. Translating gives CASSLAQGANYGYTF.

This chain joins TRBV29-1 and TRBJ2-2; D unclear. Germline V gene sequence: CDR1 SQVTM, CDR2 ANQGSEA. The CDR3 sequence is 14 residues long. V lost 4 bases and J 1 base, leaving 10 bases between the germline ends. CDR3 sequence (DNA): TGCAGCGTTGCTTTAGCAGTGAACACCGGGGAGCTGTTTTTT. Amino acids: CSVALAVNTGELFF.

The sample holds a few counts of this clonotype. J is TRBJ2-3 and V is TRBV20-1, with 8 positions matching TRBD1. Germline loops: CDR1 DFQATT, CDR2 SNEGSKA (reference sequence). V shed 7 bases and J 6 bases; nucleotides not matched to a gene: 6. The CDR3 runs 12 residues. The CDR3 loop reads CSVRTGWDTQYF. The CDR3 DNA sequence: TGCAGTGTTCGGACAGGGTGGGATACGCAGTATTTT.

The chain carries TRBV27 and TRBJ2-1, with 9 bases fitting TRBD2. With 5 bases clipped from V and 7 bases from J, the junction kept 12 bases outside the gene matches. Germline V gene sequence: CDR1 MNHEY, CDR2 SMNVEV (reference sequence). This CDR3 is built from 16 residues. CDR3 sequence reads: CASSPHGSGSRNEQFF. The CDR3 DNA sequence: TGTGCCAGCAGTCCCCATGGTAGCGGGAGTCGGAATGAGCAGTTCTTC.

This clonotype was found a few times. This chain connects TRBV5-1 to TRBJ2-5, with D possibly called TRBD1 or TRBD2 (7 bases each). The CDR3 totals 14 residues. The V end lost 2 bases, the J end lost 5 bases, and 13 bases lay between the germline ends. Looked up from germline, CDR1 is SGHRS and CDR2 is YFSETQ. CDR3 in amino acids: CASSLGTAGETQYF. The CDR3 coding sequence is TGCGCCAGCAGCTTAGGGACAGCGGGGGAGACCCAGTACTTC.

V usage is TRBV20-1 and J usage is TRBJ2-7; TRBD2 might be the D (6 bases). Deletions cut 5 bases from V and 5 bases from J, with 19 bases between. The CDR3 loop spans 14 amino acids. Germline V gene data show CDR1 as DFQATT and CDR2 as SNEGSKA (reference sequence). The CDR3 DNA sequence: TGCAGTGCTCCCTTTGATCGGGGGACCAACGAGCAGTACTTC. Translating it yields CSAPFDRGTNEQYF.

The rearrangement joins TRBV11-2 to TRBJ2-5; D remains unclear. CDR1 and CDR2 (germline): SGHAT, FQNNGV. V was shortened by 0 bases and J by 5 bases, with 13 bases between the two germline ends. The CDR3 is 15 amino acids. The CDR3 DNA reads TGTGCCAGCAGCTTAGATCTCAATCCCTGGGAGACCCAGTACTTC. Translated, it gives CASSLDLNPWETQYF.

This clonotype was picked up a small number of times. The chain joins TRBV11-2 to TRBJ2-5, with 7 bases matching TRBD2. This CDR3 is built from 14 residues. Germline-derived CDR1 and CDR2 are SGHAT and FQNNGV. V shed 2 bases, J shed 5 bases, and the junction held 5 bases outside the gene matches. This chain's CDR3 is CASSLIPGGETQYF. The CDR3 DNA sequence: TGTGCCAGCAGCTTAATTCCGGGAGGCGAGACCCAGTACTTC.

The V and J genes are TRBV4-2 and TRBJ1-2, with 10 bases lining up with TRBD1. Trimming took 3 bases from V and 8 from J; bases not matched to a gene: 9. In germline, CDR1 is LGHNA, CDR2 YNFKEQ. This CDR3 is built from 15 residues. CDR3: CASSQMDRGAGGYTF. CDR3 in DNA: TGTGCCAGCAGCCAGATGGACAGGGGGGCTGGAGGCTACACCTTC.

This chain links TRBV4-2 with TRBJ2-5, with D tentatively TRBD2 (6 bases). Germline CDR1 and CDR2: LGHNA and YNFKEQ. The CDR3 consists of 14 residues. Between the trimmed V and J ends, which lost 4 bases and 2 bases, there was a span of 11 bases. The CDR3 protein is CASSPRLGQETQYF. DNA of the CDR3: TGTGCCAGCAGCCCCAGACTAGGACAAGAGACCCAGTACTTC.

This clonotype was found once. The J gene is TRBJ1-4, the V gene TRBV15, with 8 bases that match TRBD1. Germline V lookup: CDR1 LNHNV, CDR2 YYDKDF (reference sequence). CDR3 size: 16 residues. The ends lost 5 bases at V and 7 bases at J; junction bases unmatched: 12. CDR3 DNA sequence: TGTGCCACCAGCGAAACTCTCACCGGGACAGGTGAAAAACTGTTTTTT. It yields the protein CATSETLTGTGEKLFF.

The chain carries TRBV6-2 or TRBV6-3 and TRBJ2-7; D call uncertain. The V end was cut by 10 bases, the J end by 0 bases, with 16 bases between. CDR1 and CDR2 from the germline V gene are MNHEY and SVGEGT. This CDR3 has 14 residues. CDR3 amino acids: CATTDGYLSYEQYF. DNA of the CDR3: TGTGCCACTACCGACGGCTACCTCTCCTACGAGCAGTACTTC.

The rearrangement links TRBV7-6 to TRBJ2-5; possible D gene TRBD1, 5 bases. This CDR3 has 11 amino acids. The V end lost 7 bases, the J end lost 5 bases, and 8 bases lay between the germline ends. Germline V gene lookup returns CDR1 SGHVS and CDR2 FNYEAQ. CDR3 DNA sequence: TGTGCCAGCAATCCAGGGGAGACCCAGTACTTC. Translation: CASNPGETQYF.

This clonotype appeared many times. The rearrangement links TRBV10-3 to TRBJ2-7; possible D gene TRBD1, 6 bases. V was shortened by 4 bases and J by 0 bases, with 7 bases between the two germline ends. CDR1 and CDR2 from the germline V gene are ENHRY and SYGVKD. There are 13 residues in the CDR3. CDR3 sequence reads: CAISGDISYEQYF. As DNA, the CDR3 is TGTGCCATCAGTGGGGACATCTCCTACGAGCAGTACTTC.

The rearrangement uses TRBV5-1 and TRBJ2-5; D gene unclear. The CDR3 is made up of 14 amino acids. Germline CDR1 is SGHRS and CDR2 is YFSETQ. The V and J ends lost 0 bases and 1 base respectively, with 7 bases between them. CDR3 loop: CASSLGNVQETQYF. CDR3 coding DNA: TGCGCCAGCAGCTTGGGCAACGTCCAAGAGACCCAGTACTTC.

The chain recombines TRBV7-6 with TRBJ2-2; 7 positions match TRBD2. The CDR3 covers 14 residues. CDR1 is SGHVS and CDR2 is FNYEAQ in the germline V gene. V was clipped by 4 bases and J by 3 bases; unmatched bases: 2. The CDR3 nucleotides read TGTGCCAGCAGCTGGGCGGGGGACACCGGGGAGCTGTTTTTT. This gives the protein CASSWAGDTGELFF.

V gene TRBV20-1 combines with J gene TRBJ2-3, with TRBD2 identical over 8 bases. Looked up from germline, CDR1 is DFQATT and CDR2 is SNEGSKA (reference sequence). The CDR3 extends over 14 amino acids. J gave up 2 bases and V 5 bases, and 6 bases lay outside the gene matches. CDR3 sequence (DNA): TGCAGTGCTCGACCGGGACTAGTCACAGATACGCAGTATTTT. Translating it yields CSARPGLVTDTQYF.

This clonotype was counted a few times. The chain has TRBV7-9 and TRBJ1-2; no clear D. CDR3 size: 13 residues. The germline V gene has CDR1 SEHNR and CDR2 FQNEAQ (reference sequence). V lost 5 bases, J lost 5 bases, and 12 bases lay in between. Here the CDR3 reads CASSPEVGYGYTF. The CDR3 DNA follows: TGTGCCAGCAGCCCAGAAGTGGGGTATGGCTACACCTTC. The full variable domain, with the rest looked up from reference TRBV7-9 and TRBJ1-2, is DTGVSQNPRHKITKRGQNVTFRCDPISEHNRLYWYRQTLGQGPEFLTYFQNEAQLEKSRLLSDRFSAERPKGSFSTLEIQRTEQGDSAMYLCASSPEVGYGYTFGSGTRLTVV.

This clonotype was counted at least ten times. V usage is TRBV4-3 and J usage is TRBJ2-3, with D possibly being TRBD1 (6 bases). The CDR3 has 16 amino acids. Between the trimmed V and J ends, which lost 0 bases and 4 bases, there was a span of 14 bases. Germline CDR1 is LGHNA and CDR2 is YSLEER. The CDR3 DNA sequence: TGCGCCAGCAGCCAAGATAGGGGGATACCGGCAGATACGCAGTATTTT. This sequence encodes CASSQDRGIPADTQYF.

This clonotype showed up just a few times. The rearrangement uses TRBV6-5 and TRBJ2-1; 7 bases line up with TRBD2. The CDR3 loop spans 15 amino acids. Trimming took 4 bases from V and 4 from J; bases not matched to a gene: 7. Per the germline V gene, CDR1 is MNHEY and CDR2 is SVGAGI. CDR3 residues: CASSFGTTKYNEQFF. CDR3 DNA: TGTGCCAGCAGTTTCGGGACTACCAAGTACAATGAGCAGTTCTTC.